What follows are 16 T cell receptor beta chains derived from one specimen sequenced in a study of blood T cell repertoires in COVID-19. Assay: immunoSEQ multiplex PCR; the TCRdb copy retains only in-frame clones and omits some. The table lists under 250,000 clones, about 86% of them singletons. The sample was peripheral blood. Receptor source: a woman aged 50 to 60 with acute or convalescent COVID-19.

The rearrangement uses TRBV11-3 and TRBJ1-1; D unresolved. CDR1 is SGHNT, CDR2 YENEEA, per germline. V lost 5 bases, J lost 1 base, and 17 bases lay in between. The CDR3 contains 16 residues. CDR3 sequence reads: CASSPRSAGTNTEAFF. DNA of the CDR3: TGTGCCAGCAGCCCAAGATCGGCAGGAACGAACACTGAAGCTTTCTTT.

The chain recombines TRBV6-6 with TRBJ1-1, with D maybe TRBD1 (6 bases). Trimming cost V 5 bases and J 3 bases, with 10 bases left between them. Germline V gene data show CDR1 as MNHNY and CDR2 as SVGAGI (reference sequence). The CDR3 runs to 13 residues. The CDR3 bases are TGTGCCAGCAGTCACAACAGGGACACTGAAGCTTTCTTT. The encoded protein is CASSHNRDTEAFF.

V and J are TRBV7-2 and TRBJ2-1; 13 bases are shared with TRBD2. CDR3 length: 16 amino acids. Germline V gene lookup returns CDR1 SGHTA and CDR2 FQGNSA. Unmatched junction bases numbered 13, after V lost 2 bases and J lost 15 bases. The CDR3 DNA reads as TGTGCCAGCAGCTTATGGTCGACTAGCGGGGGGCACCCCCCGTTCTTC. The encoded protein is CASSLWSTSGGHPPFF.

This clone was observed once. This clone may be a read error of a much larger clone one base away. As DNA, the CDR3 is TGTGCCAGCCGACAGGGAAATCAGCCCCAGCATTTT. Amino acid sequence: CASRQGNQPQHF. The rearrangement links TRBV6-5 to TRBJ1-5; 7 positions agree with TRBD1. In germline, CDR1 is MNHEY, CDR2 SVGAGI. J was trimmed by 4 bases and V by 8 bases; bases with no gene match: 2. CDR3 length equals 12 residues.

J is TRBJ2-3 and V is TRBV2, with 8 bases matching TRBD1. With 2 bases clipped from V and 0 bases from J, the junction kept 7 bases outside the gene matches. The CDR3 runs 17 residues. CDR1 is SNHLY, CDR2 FYNNEI, per germline. This CDR3 reads CASSEQGALKSTDTQYF. As DNA, the CDR3 is TGTGCCAGCAGTGAACAGGGGGCCTTGAAAAGCACAGATACGCAGTATTTT. The full variable domain, completed using reference TRBV2 and TRBJ2-3, is EPEVTQTPSHQVTQMGQEVILRCVPISNHLYFYWYRQILGQKVEFLVSFYNNEISEKSEIFDDQFSVERPDGSNFTLKIRSTKLEDSAMYFCASSEQGALKSTDTQYFGPGTRLTVL.

This chain uses TRBV7-6 with TRBJ2-2; D is perhaps TRBD2 (5 bases). The ends were cut back, 1 base at V and 8 bases at J, with 14 bases in the middle. The CDR3 totals 15 residues. Germline CDR1 is SGHVS and CDR2 is FNYEAQ. The CDR3 DNA reads TGTGCCAGCAGCTTAGGCCTAGCAGCTGCGGGGGAGCTGTTTTTT. Its translation is CASSLGLAAAGELFF.

V is TRBV30 and J is TRBJ1-3; D not resolved. The CDR3 spans 15 residues. The V gene lost 4 bases and the J gene lost 10 bases, with 23 bases spanning the gap. CDR1 and CDR2 (germline): GTSNPN, SVGIG (reference sequence). CDR3 protein: CAWTALGKGGKTIYF. The CDR3 bases are TGTGCCTGGACCGCTTTGGGGAAAGGAGGGAAAACCATATATTTT.

This chain uses TRBV6-6 with TRBJ2-7, with 7 nucleotides matching TRBD2. The CDR3 loop spans 14 amino acids. V trimming: 5 bases; J trimming: 2 bases; junction bases outside the gene matches: 6. Germline-derived CDR1 and CDR2 are MNHNY and SVGAGI (reference sequence). The CDR3 nucleotides are TGTGCCAGCAGTCCTAGCGGCTACACCTACGAGCAGTACTTC. It is translated as CASSPSGYTYEQYF.

The J gene is TRBJ1-1, the V gene TRBV14; unclear D gene. The germline gives CDR1 SGHDN, CDR2 FVKESK. With 5 bases removed from V and 6 bases from J, the gap between germline ends came to 16 bases. This CDR3 has 14 residues. For the CDR3, the DNA is TGTGCCAGCAGCGCCGGGGTTCGAACGGCTGAAGCTTTCTTT. Its protein is CASSAGVRTAEAFF.

The chain links TRBV7-2 to TRBJ2-4; perhaps TRBD2 as D (5 bases). Trimming pared 1 base from V and 8 bases from J, leaving 15 bases between. CDR1 SGHTA and CDR2 FQGNSA come from the germline V gene. This CDR3 is built from 15 residues. The CDR3, as DNA: TGTGCCAGCAGCTTAGTGAGGGCCAGCGCCGACATTCAGTACTTC. Residues: CASSLVRASADIQYF.

The chain has TRBV18 and TRBJ1-6; perhaps TRBD1 as D (6 bases). Germline V lookup: CDR1 KGHSH, CDR2 LQKENI. The CDR3 contains 15 residues. Trimming removed 2 bases at V and 8 bases at J, with 13 bases between. The DNA of the CDR3 is TGTGCCAGCTCACCATCCCCAGGGGTGGATTCACCCCTCCACTTT. It is translated as CASSPSPGVDSPLHF.

The V call is TRBV11-3, the J call TRBJ2-1, with 10 bases matching TRBD1. The CDR3 spans 15 residues. Germline CDR1 and CDR2: SGHNT and YENEEA. V gave up 1 base and J gave up 8 bases; unmatched junction bases: 5. The CDR3 bases are TGTGCCAGCAGCTTAGGACAGGGGGCGCGGGATGAGCAGTTCTTC. It codes for CASSLGQGARDEQFF.

The chain combines TRBV11-2 with TRBJ1-2, with a possible D match to TRBD1 (5 bases). This CDR3 is built from 13 residues. Germline V gene sequence: CDR1 SGHAT, CDR2 FQNNGV. V lost 2 bases and J 3 bases, leaving 7 bases between the germline ends. CDR3: CASSLWGDYGYTF. The CDR3 region has the DNA TGTGCCAGCAGCTTATGGGGGGACTATGGCTACACCTTC.

This chain links TRBV5-1 with TRBJ1-2, with unresolved D. Germline lookup yields CDR1 SGHRS and CDR2 YFSETQ. CDR3 length: 20 residues. The ends were cut back, 0 bases at V and 8 bases at J, with 32 bases in the middle. CDR3 region: CASSLAGPGVGSVAGRGYTF. Here the CDR3 DNA reads TGCGCCAGCAGCTTGGCCGGACCCGGGGTTGGCTCCGTTGCGGGTCGCGGCTACACCTTC.

This sequence joins TRBV24-1 and TRBJ2-1; 10 nucleotides agree with TRBD1. V was pared by 2 bases and J by 6 bases, with 9 bases of the junction left unmatched. Per germline, CDR1 KGHDR and CDR2 SFDVKD. The CDR3 is 17 residues long. The CDR3 DNA reads TGTGCCACCAGTGATTCTGGGCGAGGACAGGGGGGCAATGAGCAGTTCTTC. Translated, it gives CATSDSGRGQGGNEQFF.

In regard to this clone: Other nucleotide sequences in the sample specify the same CDR3. V gene TRBV27 combines with J gene TRBJ1-1; D is undetermined. The germline gives CDR1 MNHEY, CDR2 SMNVEV (reference sequence). The V end was cut by 2 bases, the J end by 1 base, with 5 bases between. This CDR3 spans 13 amino acids. Written as DNA, the CDR3 is TGTGCCAGCAGTTTAGCCGGGAACACTGAAGCTTTCTTT. Its translation: CASSLAGNTEAFF.